The rows below give T cell receptor beta chains drawn from one sample of a study of blood T cell repertoires in COVID-19. Method: immunoSEQ multiplex PCR; TCRdb's copy keeps in-frame clones and lacks some. The sample shows 50,000 to 65,000 clones, around four fifths of them seen only once. Sequencing was performed on peripheral blood. The source is a human donor in a cohort sampled during active COVID-19. CDR3s include the opening cysteine and the closing phenylalanine or tryptophan. A D gene is named only where the DNA matches it firmly. Where a row states a size, it is once, few, many or the class of an expanded clone; other rows omit it.

cdr3_nt: TGTGCCAGCAGCCCCGGACCGGGCAGGGGAGTGAACACTGAAGCTTTCTTT
cdr3_aa: CASSPGPGRGVNTEAFF
j_call: TRBJ1-1
v_call: TRBV2
clone_size: .
d_call: .

cdr3_nt: TGCGCCAGCAGCGTGGACAGTAACTATGGCTACACCTTC
cdr3_aa: CASSVDSNYGYTF
j_call: TRBJ1-2
v_call: TRBV5-1
clone_size: .
d_call: .

cdr3_nt: TGTGCCAGCAGCGTATCTAGCGGGAGCAAGGGTGAGCAGTTCTTC
cdr3_aa: CASSVSSGSKGEQFF
j_call: TRBJ2-1
v_call: TRBV9
clone_size: .
d_call: TRBD2

cdr3_nt: TGTGCCAGCACCCCAGGGCTCACTAACTATGGCTACACCTTC
cdr3_aa: CASTPGLTNYGYTF
j_call: TRBJ1-2
v_call: TRBV2
clone_size: .
d_call: .

cdr3_nt: TGTGCCAGCAGCACTGGAGAGACCCAGTACTTC
cdr3_aa: CASSTGETQYF
j_call: TRBJ2-5
v_call: TRBV11-1
clone_size: once
d_call: .

cdr3_nt: TGTGCCAGCAAGACCCAAGGTAGCGACTATGGCTACACCTTC
cdr3_aa: CASKTQGSDYGYTF
j_call: TRBJ1-2
v_call: TRBV19
clone_size: .
d_call: .

cdr3_nt: TGCGCCAGCAGGAAAACCCGACAGGGGCCAGAGATGGCTAACAATGAGCAGTTCTTC
cdr3_aa: CASRKTRQGPEMANNEQFF
j_call: TRBJ2-1
v_call: TRBV23-1
clone_size: .
d_call: TRBD1

cdr3_nt: TGTGCCAGCAGCCCCCGGGGCACAGATACGCAGTATTTT
cdr3_aa: CASSPRGTDTQYF
j_call: TRBJ2-3
v_call: TRBV3-1/TRBV3-2
clone_size: .
d_call: .

cdr3_nt: TGTGCCAGCTCACCCGTGAACACCGGGGAGCTGTTTTTT
cdr3_aa: CASSPVNTGELFF
j_call: TRBJ2-2
v_call: TRBV18
clone_size: once
d_call: .

cdr3_nt: TGCGCCAGCAGCTTGGCCGGGCAGGGGGCCTACAATGAGCAGTTCTTC
cdr3_aa: CASSLAGQGAYNEQFF
j_call: TRBJ2-1
v_call: TRBV5-1
clone_size: few
d_call: TRBD1

cdr3_nt: TGTGCCAGCAGCTTTTACTCTGGGGCCAACGTCCTGACTTTC
cdr3_aa: CASSFYSGANVLTF
j_call: TRBJ2-6
v_call: TRBV5-5
clone_size: .
d_call: .

cdr3_nt: TGTGCCAGCAGCTTACTCGGCGGGACTAGAAGATTACACGAGCAGTACTTC
cdr3_aa: CASSLLGGTRRLHEQYF
j_call: TRBJ2-7
v_call: TRBV11-2
clone_size: .
d_call: TRBD2

cdr3_nt: TGTGCCAGCAGTGACTCGGAGAGCGACCAAAGGAAATATCAGCCCCAGCATTTT
cdr3_aa: CASSDSESDQRKYQPQHF
j_call: TRBJ1-5
v_call: TRBV6-4
clone_size: few
d_call: .

cdr3_nt: TGTGCCAGCAGCGTCAACAGGGGGCGAGCTTTCTTT
cdr3_aa: CASSVNRGRAFF
j_call: TRBJ1-1
v_call: TRBV12-3/TRBV12-4
clone_size: .
d_call: TRBD1

cdr3_nt: TGTGCCAGCAGCCAGACGCCAGGACAGGGCTACGAGCAGTACTTC
cdr3_aa: CASSQTPGQGYEQYF
j_call: TRBJ2-7
v_call: TRBV5-4
clone_size: .
d_call: TRBD1

cdr3_nt: TGTGCCAGCAGCCAAGATCCAGCGGGAGCAGAGACCCAGTACTTC
cdr3_aa: CASSQDPAGAETQYF
j_call: TRBJ2-5
v_call: TRBV4-2
clone_size: once
d_call: TRBD2

cdr3_nt: TGTGCCAGCAGCTTAGTAAGGACAGGGGGCCCCTATGGCTACACCTTC
cdr3_aa: CASSLVRTGGPYGYTF
j_call: TRBJ1-2
v_call: TRBV5-8
clone_size: .
d_call: TRBD1

cdr3_nt: TGTGCCAGCTCACCGCGCCGGGACAGAGCTTATGGCTACACCTTC
cdr3_aa: CASSPRRDRAYGYTF
j_call: TRBJ1-2
v_call: TRBV18
clone_size: .
d_call: TRBD1

cdr3_nt: TGTGCCAGCAGCTTAGTAACTAGCGGGAGAAACGAGCAGTACTTC
cdr3_aa: CASSLVTSGRNEQYF
j_call: TRBJ2-7
v_call: TRBV7-6
clone_size: .
d_call: TRBD2

cdr3_nt: TGTGCCAGCAGTTTATCATTGAGGTCACCCCTCCACTTT
cdr3_aa: CASSLSLRSPLHF
j_call: TRBJ1-6
v_call: TRBV27
clone_size: .
d_call: .

cdr3_nt: TGCGCCAGCAGCTGGACAGGGACCCGCACAGATACGCAGTATTTT
cdr3_aa: CASSWTGTRTDTQYF
j_call: TRBJ2-3
v_call: TRBV5-1
clone_size: .
d_call: TRBD1

cdr3_nt: TGTGCCAGTAGTAGGGAGGCGTACAGGGGGACCTTCTATGGCTACACCTTC
cdr3_aa: CASSREAYRGTFYGYTF
j_call: TRBJ1-2
v_call: TRBV19
clone_size: .
d_call: TRBD1

cdr3_nt: TGTGCCAGCAGTTTAGGGACAGGAACAGGGAACACTGAAGCTTTCTTT
cdr3_aa: CASSLGTGTGNTEAFF
j_call: TRBJ1-1
v_call: TRBV27
clone_size: once
d_call: TRBD1

cdr3_nt: TGTGCCAGCAGGCCTCACCCGGGGACCCAGTACTTC
cdr3_aa: CASRPHPGTQYF
j_call: TRBJ2-5
v_call: TRBV27
clone_size: .
d_call: .

cdr3_nt: TGTGCCAGCAGTTCACCGGGTTCCACTGAAGCTTTCTTT
cdr3_aa: CASSSPGSTEAFF
j_call: TRBJ1-1
v_call: TRBV6-5
clone_size: .
d_call: .

cdr3_nt: TGTGCCAGCAACAGCCCCCACAGACAGGGGGCTACTGAAGCTTTCTTT
cdr3_aa: CASNSPHRQGATEAFF
j_call: TRBJ1-1
v_call: TRBV27
clone_size: .
d_call: TRBD1

cdr3_nt: TGTGCCATCCTAGGGACAGGGAGAACTGAAGCTTTCTTT
cdr3_aa: CAILGTGRTEAFF
j_call: TRBJ1-1
v_call: TRBV10-3
clone_size: .
d_call: TRBD1

cdr3_nt: TGTGCCAGCAGTTTGGCGACACGGTCAGGTGCCCAGTACTTC
cdr3_aa: CASSLATRSGAQYF
j_call: TRBJ2-5
v_call: TRBV6-5
clone_size: .
d_call: .

cdr3_nt: TGTGCCACCAGCAGAGGGAGCGGGGGGGCGACCGGGGAGCTGTTTTTT
cdr3_aa: CATSRGSGGATGELFF
j_call: TRBJ2-2
v_call: TRBV15
clone_size: .
d_call: TRBD2

cdr3_nt: TGTGCCAGCAGCTTACGACTAGCGGGAGTTAATGAGCAGTTCTTC
cdr3_aa: CASSLRLAGVNEQFF
j_call: TRBJ2-1
v_call: TRBV11-2
clone_size: .
d_call: TRBD2

cdr3_nt: TGTGCCAGCAGCCAAGATCTTGGCCAGAAACTGTTTTTT
cdr3_aa: CASSQDLGQKLFF
j_call: TRBJ1-4
v_call: TRBV3-1/TRBV3-2
clone_size: .
d_call: .

cdr3_nt: TGTGCCAGCAGCTCATCCGGGACAGGGATGACAGATACGCAGTATTTT
cdr3_aa: CASSSSGTGMTDTQYF
j_call: TRBJ2-3
v_call: TRBV7-8
clone_size: few
d_call: TRBD1

cdr3_nt: TGTGCCAGCGGGAGGGCCGGTACGCAGTATTTT
cdr3_aa: CASGRAGTQYF
j_call: TRBJ2-3
v_call: TRBV6-5
clone_size: .
d_call: TRBD2

cdr3_nt: TGTGCCAGCAGCTCCCGACAGGGGTGGTCCTACAATGAGCAGTTCTTC
cdr3_aa: CASSSRQGWSYNEQFF
j_call: TRBJ2-1
v_call: TRBV5-4
clone_size: .
d_call: TRBD1

cdr3_nt: TGTGCCAGCAGTGAAGCAGACCGGGAGCAGTATTTT
cdr3_aa: CASSEADREQYF
j_call: TRBJ2-3
v_call: TRBV2
clone_size: .
d_call: .

cdr3_nt: TGTGCCACAAAAAGCTGGAAACGGACGGGACATTTATATCTTCGAAGCTCCGAGCAGTACTTC
cdr3_aa: CATKSWKRTGHLYLRSSEQYF
j_call: TRBJ2-7
v_call: TRBV24-1
clone_size: .
d_call: .

cdr3_nt: TGTGCCAGCACTCGGACAGGGGGCACCGGGGAGCTGTTTTTT
cdr3_aa: CASTRTGGTGELFF
j_call: TRBJ2-2
v_call: TRBV6-5
clone_size: .
d_call: TRBD1

cdr3_nt: TGTGCCAGCAGCCCCTCATTCACTAGCGGAAGGACGTACGAGCAGTACTTC
cdr3_aa: CASSPSFTSGRTYEQYF
j_call: TRBJ2-7
v_call: TRBV11-2
clone_size: .
d_call: TRBD2

cdr3_nt: TGTGCCAGCAGCCCTCTTGACGGGTCCGGACTCAATCAGCCCCAGCATTTT
cdr3_aa: CASSPLDGSGLNQPQHF
j_call: TRBJ1-5
v_call: TRBV2
clone_size: .
d_call: .

cdr3_nt: TGCAGTGCTGTGGACTACCCCGAGCAGTTCTTC
cdr3_aa: CSAVDYPEQFF
j_call: TRBJ2-1
v_call: TRBV20-1
clone_size: .
d_call: .

cdr3_nt: TGTGCCAGTAGTCGGACAGGCCTAAGCAATCAGCCCCAGCATTTT
cdr3_aa: CASSRTGLSNQPQHF
j_call: TRBJ1-5
v_call: TRBV19
clone_size: .
d_call: TRBD1

cdr3_nt: TGTGCCAGCAGCCAAGCCAGGGTAGCCAAAAACATTCAGTACTTC
cdr3_aa: CASSQARVAKNIQYF
j_call: TRBJ2-4
v_call: TRBV3-1/TRBV3-2
clone_size: .
d_call: .

cdr3_nt: TGTGCCAGCAGCCTCTCAGGCGGGAGGGCCGGCGGAGAGACCCAGTACTTC
cdr3_aa: CASSLSGGRAGGETQYF
j_call: TRBJ2-5
v_call: TRBV4-2
clone_size: .
d_call: TRBD2

cdr3_nt: TGTGCCAGCAGCTTAGTCCTAGCGGGGGGGCAGACCCAGTACTTC
cdr3_aa: CASSLVLAGGQTQYF
j_call: TRBJ2-5
v_call: TRBV7-8
clone_size: .
d_call: TRBD2

cdr3_nt: TGTGCCAGCTCACCACCGGCAGGCACAGATACGCAGTATTTT
cdr3_aa: CASSPPAGTDTQYF
j_call: TRBJ2-3
v_call: TRBV18
clone_size: .
d_call: .

cdr3_nt: TGCGCCAGCAGCCAAGGAGACGGGAGGGGTGAGCAGTTCTTC
cdr3_aa: CASSQGDGRGEQFF
j_call: TRBJ2-1
v_call: TRBV4-1
clone_size: .
d_call: TRBD2

cdr3_nt: TGTGCCAGCAGGAAACACGACAGGAATGAAAAACTGTTTTTT
cdr3_aa: CASRKHDRNEKLFF
j_call: TRBJ1-4
v_call: TRBV28
clone_size: medium-sized
d_call: .

cdr3_nt: TGTGCCAGCAGTGAATGGGGGGGAAAGGCCTCACGTCCTGAAGCTTTCTTT
cdr3_aa: CASSEWGGKASRPEAFF
j_call: TRBJ1-1
v_call: TRBV25-1
clone_size: .
d_call: .

cdr3_nt: TGCGCCAGCAGCCAAGAGGGACAGGGCGGGGAGCTGTTTTTT
cdr3_aa: CASSQEGQGGELFF
j_call: TRBJ2-2
v_call: TRBV4-1
clone_size: .
d_call: TRBD1

cdr3_nt: TGTGCCAGCAGTGGTAGGCGGGGCTTGGAGACCCAGTACTTC
cdr3_aa: CASSGRRGLETQYF
j_call: TRBJ2-5
v_call: TRBV2
clone_size: .
d_call: .

cdr3_nt: TGTGCCAGCAGCTTAATGGGGGGTACCCGAAACACCATATATTTT
cdr3_aa: CASSLMGGTRNTIYF
j_call: TRBJ1-3
v_call: TRBV7-8
clone_size: once
d_call: .

cdr3_nt: TGTGCCAGCAAGCCTAGCGGGATCATCACAGATACGCAGTATTTT
cdr3_aa: CASKPSGIITDTQYF
j_call: TRBJ2-3
v_call: TRBV9
clone_size: few
d_call: TRBD2

cdr3_nt: TGTGCCAGCAGACGAGAACAGGGGAGCGGTCAGCCCCAGCATTTT
cdr3_aa: CASRREQGSGQPQHF
j_call: TRBJ1-5
v_call: TRBV6-5
clone_size: .
d_call: TRBD1

cdr3_nt: TGTGCCAGCAGCTCTCCCGGCCAAGAGACCCAGTACTTC
cdr3_aa: CASSSPGQETQYF
j_call: TRBJ2-5
v_call: TRBV7-8
clone_size: .
d_call: .

cdr3_nt: TGTGCCAGCAGTTACACAGGGGGCGGCTACACCTTC
cdr3_aa: CASSYTGGGYTF
j_call: TRBJ1-2
v_call: TRBV6-5
clone_size: few
d_call: TRBD1

cdr3_nt: TGTGCCACCAGTGATTGGTCTACAGGGCACAATGAGCAGTTCTTC
cdr3_aa: CATSDWSTGHNEQFF
j_call: TRBJ2-1
v_call: TRBV24-1
clone_size: .
d_call: .

cdr3_nt: TGTGCCAGCAGCAAAGGGTTCCAGGCTAACTATGGCTACACCTTC
cdr3_aa: CASSKGFQANYGYTF
j_call: TRBJ1-2
v_call: TRBV21-1
clone_size: .
d_call: .